Listed below are T cell receptor beta chains from one sample, sequenced in a study of T cell repertoires in cytomegalovirus infection. Antigens for these TCRs are unknown. TCRdb reanalysed the reads using MiXCR and keeps one entry per CDR3 protein. The table lists under 850,000 distinct CDR3 sequences, around 35% of them singletons. Here the sequenced sample was cultured PBMCs, taken from culture after CMV antigen stimulation. The receptors stem from a human donor in good health (CMV status not recorded). Some clones in this sample may be carry-over from other donors' samples. CDR3s include the opening cysteine and the closing phenylalanine or tryptophan.

v_call	j_call	cdr3_aa
TRBV7-2	TRBJ2-2	CASSPTGRQLNTGQLFF
TRBV28	TRBJ2-1	CASVGTSGSGGGGSYNEQFF
TRBV11-2	TRBJ2-3	CASSLVIASDTQYF
TRBV12-3/TRBV12-4	TRBJ2-1	CASIAGTSGFYNEQFF
TRBV6-1	TRBJ1-4	CASSVSQGRNEKLFF
TRBV12-3/TRBV12-4	TRBJ2-7	CASSILADYEQYF
TRBV6-2/TRBV6-3	TRBJ2-2	CASGHTNTGELFF
TRBV4-3	TRBJ2-6	CASSQGLPGANVLTF
TRBV12-5	TRBJ2-3	CASGSFRSDTQYF
TRBV12-3/TRBV12-4	TRBJ2-1	CASSLVPGGYNEQFF
TRBV7-6	TRBJ1-5	CASSLLPGMGNQPQHF